This TCR beta chain derives from a study of blood T cell repertoires in COVID-19. In the study overall: The study drew acute and convalescent COVID-19 samples from the United States, Italy and Spain. From T cells, B-cell-depleted T cells, or PBMCs came the material, which was cDNA or gDNA.

Trimming cost V 0 bases and J 2 bases, with 13 bases left between them. This CDR3 has 16 amino acids. Germline-derived CDR1 and CDR2 are MNHEY and SVGAGI. Per the study methods: For nucleated cells, counts were estimated from reference gene primer amplification. Sequenced by immunoSEQ multiplex PCR; TCRdb stores in-frame clones only, minus some. That table is the source of V, J and clone size, and D and trimming were worked out from the DNA. The profile covers about 160,000 clones, with 75% to 90% appearing a single time and over 3.5% taken by the ten largest. V usage is TRBV6-5 and J usage is TRBJ2-5, with D maybe TRBD2 (6 bases). The sample consisted of peripheral blood. The sequence came from a woman aged 60-75 years with active or convalescent COVID-19. CDR3 loop: CASSYSVRDVQETQYF. DNA for the CDR3: TGTGCCAGCAGTTACTCCGTGCGGGATGTACAAGAGACCCAGTACTTC.